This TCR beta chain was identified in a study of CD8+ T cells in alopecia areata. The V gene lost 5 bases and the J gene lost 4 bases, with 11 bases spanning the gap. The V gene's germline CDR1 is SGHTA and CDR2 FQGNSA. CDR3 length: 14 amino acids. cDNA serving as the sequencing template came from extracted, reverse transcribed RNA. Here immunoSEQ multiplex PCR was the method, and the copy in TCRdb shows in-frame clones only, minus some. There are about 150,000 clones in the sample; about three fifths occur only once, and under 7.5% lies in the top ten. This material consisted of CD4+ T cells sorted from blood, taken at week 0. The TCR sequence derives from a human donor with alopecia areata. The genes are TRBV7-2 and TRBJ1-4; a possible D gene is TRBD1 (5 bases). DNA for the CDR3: TGTGCCAGCAGCCCTGACAGTAATAATGAAAAACTGTTTTTT. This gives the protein CASSPDSNNEKLFF.